What follows are 10 T cell receptor beta chains derived from one specimen sequenced in a study of blood T cell repertoires in COVID-19. The table came from immunoSEQ multiplex PCR; TCRdb's copy has only in-frame clones and leaves some out. The data hold approximately 72,000 clones, with approximately 86% observed a single time. Sequencing was performed on peripheral blood. The receptors derive from a woman in her sixties with acute or convalescent COVID-19.

This clone was counted a few times. V usage is TRBV7-8 and J usage is TRBJ1-5; tentative D call: TRBD1 (6 bases). Germline CDR1 is SGHVS and CDR2 is FQNEAQ. CDR3 length: 16 amino acids. V was pared by 5 bases and J by 6 bases, with 20 bases between. CDR3 coding DNA: TGTGCCAGCAGCCCTACCCGAGGGGGAGGGCTTCAGCCCCAGCATTTT. Translating gives CASSPTRGGGLQPQHF.

V usage is TRBV9 and J usage is TRBJ2-7; 11 nucleotides align to TRBD1. V dropped 4 bases and J dropped 2; count of bases not matched to a gene: 5. The CDR3 runs 15 residues. Per the germline V gene, CDR1 is SGDLS and CDR2 is YYNGEE. The CDR3 DNA reads TGTGCCAGCAGCTTCGGGACAGGGGGGGCCTACGAGCAGTACTTC. This translates into CASSFGTGGAYEQYF.

The chain employs TRBV5-5 and TRBJ1-4; 8 bases are shared with TRBD1. V lost 4 bases and J lost 5; bases outside the gene matches: 4. The length of the CDR3 is 14 residues. Germline V gives CDR1 SGHKS, CDR2 YYEKEE (reference sequence). In DNA, the CDR3 is TGTGCCAGCAGCCAAGACAGGGGAAATGAAAAACTGTTTTTT. Translating gives CASSQDRGNEKLFF.

V and J are TRBV4-1 and TRBJ2-1, with D possibly matching TRBD1 (7 bases). The CDR3 consists of 19 residues. Trimming stripped 4 bases from V and 8 bases from J, with 30 bases between. Germline V CDR1 and CDR2: MGHRA, YSYEKL. DNA of the CDR3: TGCGCCAGCAGCCCCCGGGACTCCCAGTTACAGGGGCCGATCGATGAGCAGTTCTTC. It translates to CASSPRDSQLQGPIDEQFF.

J is TRBJ1-6 and V is TRBV5-6; possible D gene TRBD1, 5 bases. Looked up from germline, CDR1 is SGHDT and CDR2 is YYEEEE. Trimming left V 1 base short and J 7 bases short, with 15 bases between. This CDR3 spans 16 amino acids. CDR3: CASSLRAGGVNSPLHF. The CDR3 DNA sequence: TGTGCCAGCAGCTTGAGGGCGGGAGGGGTAAATTCACCCCTCCACTTT.

The V call is TRBV5-1, the J call TRBJ1-1; TRBD1 matches 8 bases. The germline V gene encodes CDR1 SGHRS and CDR2 YFSETQ. CDR3 length equals 17 residues. J was trimmed by 0 bases and V by 4 bases; bases with no gene match: 11. CDR3 in amino acids: CASSTYGTGPMNTEAFF. CDR3 bases: TGCGCCAGCAGCACGTACGGGACAGGACCCATGAACACTGAAGCTTTCTTT.

The CDR3: CASDLGTGVTDTQYF. In nucleotides, the CDR3 is TGCGCCAGCGACTTGGGGACAGGGGTAACAGATACGCAGTATTTT. This chain joins TRBV5-1 and TRBJ2-3; 10 bases agree with TRBD1. With V trimmed by 7 bases and J by 3 bases, 8 bases remained unmatched. The V gene's germline CDR1 is SGHRS and CDR2 YFSETQ. The CDR3 has 15 amino acids. The complete variable domain, with remaining parts taken from reference TRBV5-1 and TRBJ2-3, reads KAGVTQTPRYLIKTRGQQVTLSCSPISGHRSVSWYQQTPGQGLQFLFEYFSETQRNKGNFPGRFSGRQFSNSRSEMNVSTLELGDSALYLCASDLGTGVTDTQYFGPGTRLTVL.

The chain links TRBV10-1 to TRBJ1-2; weak D call: TRBD1 (5 bases). From germline, CDR1 is WNHNN and CDR2 SYGVQD (reference sequence). The CDR3 runs 15 residues. The V gene lost 3 bases and the J gene lost 1 base, with 12 bases spanning the gap. The CDR3 DNA reads TGCGCCAGCAGTGAACCAGGGCCGTTTAACTATGGCTACACCTTC. It yields the protein CASSEPGPFNYGYTF.

The CDR3 here is CASSQMPDSSNSPLHF. Written as DNA, the CDR3 is TGTGCCAGCAGCCAAATGCCCGACAGTTCGAACTCACCCCTCCACTTT. The genes are TRBV3-1 (or the pseudogene TRBV3-2) and TRBJ1-6, with a weak D call TRBD1 (5 bases). This CDR3 region has 16 residues. Germline assignment: CDR1 LGHDT and CDR2 YNNKEL (reference sequence). The V gene lost 2 bases and the J gene lost 10 bases, with 18 bases spanning the gap.

The rearrangement joins TRBV27 to TRBJ1-4; the match to TRBD1 covers 8 bases. Germline loops: CDR1 MNHEY, CDR2 SMNVEV (reference sequence). V was pared by 6 bases and J by 0 bases, with 3 bases of the junction left unmatched. There are 15 residues in the CDR3. CDR3 sequence (DNA): TGTGCCAGCAGATTGACAGGGGCAACTAATGAAAAACTGTTTTTT. This translates into CASRLTGATNEKLFF. The variable domain in full, with the rest retrieved from reference TRBV27 and TRBJ1-4, is EAQVTQNPRYLITVTGKKLTVTCSQNMNHEYMSWYRQDPGLGLRQIYYSMNVEVTDKGDVPEGYKVSRKEKRNFPLILESPSPNQTSLYFCASRLTGATNEKLFFGSGTQLSVL.